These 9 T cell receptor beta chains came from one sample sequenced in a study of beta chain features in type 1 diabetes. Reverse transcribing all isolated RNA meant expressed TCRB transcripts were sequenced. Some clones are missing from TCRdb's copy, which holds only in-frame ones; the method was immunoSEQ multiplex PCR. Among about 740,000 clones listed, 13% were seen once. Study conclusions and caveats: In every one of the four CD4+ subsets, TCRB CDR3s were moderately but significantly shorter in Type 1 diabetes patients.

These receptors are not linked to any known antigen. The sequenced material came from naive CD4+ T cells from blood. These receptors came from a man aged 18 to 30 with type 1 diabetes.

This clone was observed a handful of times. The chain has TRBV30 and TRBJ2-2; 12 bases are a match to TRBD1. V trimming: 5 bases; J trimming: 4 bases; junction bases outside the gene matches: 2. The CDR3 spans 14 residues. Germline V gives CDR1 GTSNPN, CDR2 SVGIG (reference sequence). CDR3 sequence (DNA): TGTGCCTGGCGGGACAGGGGGCCCACCGGGGAGCTGTTTTTT. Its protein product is CAWRDRGPTGELFF.

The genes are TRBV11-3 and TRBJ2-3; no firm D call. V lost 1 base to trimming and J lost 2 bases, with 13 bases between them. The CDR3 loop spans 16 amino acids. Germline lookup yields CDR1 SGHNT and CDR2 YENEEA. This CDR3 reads CASSLGAEALTDTQYF. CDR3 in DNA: TGTGCCAGCAGCTTAGGGGCCGAGGCTCTCACAGATACGCAGTATTTT.

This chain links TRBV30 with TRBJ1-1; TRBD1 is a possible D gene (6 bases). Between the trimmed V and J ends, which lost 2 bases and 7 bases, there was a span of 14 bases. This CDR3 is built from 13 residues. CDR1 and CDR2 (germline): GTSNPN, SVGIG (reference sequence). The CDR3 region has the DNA TGTGCCTGGAGTCGTTTACAGGGTAGTGAAGCTTTCTTT. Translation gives CAWSRLQGSEAFF.

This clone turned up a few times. DNA of the CDR3: TGCAGCGTTCGCGGGGGGGGCCAAGATACGCAGTATTTT. Protein product: CSVRGGGQDTQYF. The rearrangement joins TRBV29-1 to TRBJ2-3, with 9 bases aligning to TRBD2. This CDR3 comprises 13 residues. V lost 5 bases, J lost 5 bases, and 5 bases stayed unmatched. CDR1 and CDR2 from the germline V gene are SQVTM and ANQGSEA.

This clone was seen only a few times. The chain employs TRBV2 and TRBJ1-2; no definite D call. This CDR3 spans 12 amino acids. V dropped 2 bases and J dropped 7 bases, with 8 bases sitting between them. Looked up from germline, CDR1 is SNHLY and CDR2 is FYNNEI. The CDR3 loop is CASSESASGYTF. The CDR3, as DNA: TGTGCCAGCAGTGAATCCGCGAGTGGCTACACCTTC.

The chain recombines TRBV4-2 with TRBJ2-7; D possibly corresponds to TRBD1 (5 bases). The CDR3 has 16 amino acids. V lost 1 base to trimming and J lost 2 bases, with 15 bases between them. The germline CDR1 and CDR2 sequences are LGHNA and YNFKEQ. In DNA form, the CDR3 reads TGTGCCAGCAGCCAAGTAGGGGCAGGATCTGCCTACGAGCAGTACTTC. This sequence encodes CASSQVGAGSAYEQYF.

CDR3 loop: CASSAGGGETQYF. DNA for the CDR3: TGTGCCAGCAGTGCAGGGGGCGGTGAGACCCAGTACTTC. The chain combines TRBV6-1 with TRBJ2-5; 8 nucleotides line up with TRBD1. The CDR3 sequence is 13 residues long. The germline V gene encodes CDR1 MNHNS and CDR2 SASEGT. Trimming removed 4 bases from V and 5 bases from J; junction bases left unmatched: 3.

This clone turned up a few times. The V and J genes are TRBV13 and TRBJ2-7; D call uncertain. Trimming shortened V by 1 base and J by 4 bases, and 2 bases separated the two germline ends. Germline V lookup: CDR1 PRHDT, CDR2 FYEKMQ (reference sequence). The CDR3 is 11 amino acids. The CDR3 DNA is TGTGCCAGCAGCTTAGCTTACGAGCAGTACTTC. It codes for CASSLAYEQYF. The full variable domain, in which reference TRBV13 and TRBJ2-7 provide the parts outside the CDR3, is AAGVIQSPRHLIKEKRETATLKCYPIPRHDTVYWYQQGPGQDPQFLISFYEKMQSDKGSIPDRFSAQQFSDYHSELNMSSLELGDSALYFCASSLAYEQYFGPGTRLTVT.

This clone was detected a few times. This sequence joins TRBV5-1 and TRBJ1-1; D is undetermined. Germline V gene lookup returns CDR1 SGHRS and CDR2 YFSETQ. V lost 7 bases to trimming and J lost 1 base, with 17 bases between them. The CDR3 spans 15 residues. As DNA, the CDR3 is TGCGCCAGCTCCCCCCGGCTCACCCCGAACACTGAAGCTTTCTTT. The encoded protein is CASSPRLTPNTEAFF.